This T cell receptor beta chain was retrieved from a study of CD4 T cells in relation to SARS-CoV-2 and coronaviruses. Study at large: The restricting HLA molecule for shared crossreactive spike epitopes was mapped.

Assay used: immunoSEQ multiplex PCR; TCRdb lists only in-frame clones, some missing. The sample lists more than 55,000 clones, 80% to 90% occurring once. The CDR3 totals 13 residues. V lost 8 bases, J lost 4 bases, and 9 bases lay in between. Per germline, CDR1 WSHSY and CDR2 SAAADI. Findings of the study overall: Roughly 65% of donors had memory CD4+ clonotypes crossrecognizing SARS-CoV-2 and common cold coronavirus spike. Crossreactivity was assessed only for spike protein, not other viral proteins.

The unexposed donors gave CD4+ T cells in about 2011-2018, prior to COVID-19. Cryopreserved PBMCs were CD4-enriched, then split into naive and memory cells. This clone turned up a few times. Its antigen is undetermined. Source material: memory CD4+ T cells from PBMCs. The receptor was isolated from a human donor in good health. This chain connects TRBV10-2 to TRBJ2-6; D is uncertain. The CDR3 nucleotides are TGCGCCAGCTCTCTGGGGGGGGCCAACGTCCTGACTTTC. Translated: CASSLGGANVLTF.